Listed here are 10 T cell receptor beta chains from one sample, sequenced in a study of T cell responses to AZD1222 COVID-19 vaccine. Assay used: immunoSEQ multiplex PCR; TCRdb lists only in-frame clones, some missing. The sample includes 120,000 to 150,000 clones, 82% of them seen just once. Source: peripheral blood, taken on day 0 of MenACWY control vaccination. The receptors come from an adult in good health.

This clone was counted many times. V and J are TRBV28 and TRBJ2-5; D could derive from TRBD1 or TRBD2 (6 bases each). The germline V and J ends were trimmed by 2 bases and 5 bases, with 12 bases remaining between them. This CDR3 is built from 14 residues. Germline-derived CDR1 and CDR2 are MDHEN and SYDVKM. The CDR3 here is CASSLVGGRETQYF. CDR3 in DNA: TGTGCCAGCAGTTTAGTCGGGGGCAGGGAGACCCAGTACTTC.

The V call is TRBV6-1, the J call TRBJ1-2, with D unresolved. Germline values: CDR1 MNHNS, CDR2 SASEGT. This CDR3 region has 14 residues. V was pared by 2 bases and J by 8 bases, with 15 bases between. The CDR3 DNA reads as TGTGCCAGCAGTGAAACCTCTGCTACTGGAGGCTACACCTTC. Encoded protein: CASSETSATGGYTF.

J is TRBJ1-3 and V is TRBV25-1; a weak D match, TRBD1 (5 bases). Germline V CDR1 and CDR2: MGHDK, SYGVNS. This CDR3 is 15 amino acids long. V lost 3 bases and J lost 2, with 11 bases in between. For the CDR3, the DNA is TGTGCCAGCAGTGATCGGGGGTTGGCTGGAAACACCATATATTTT. It codes for CASSDRGLAGNTIYF. Full variable domain (missing parts from reference TRBV25-1 and TRBJ1-3): EADIYQTPRYLVIGTGKKITLECSQTMGHDKMYWYQQDPGMELHLIHYSYGVNSTEKGDLSSESTVSRIRTEHFPLTLESARPSHTSQYLCASSDRGLAGNTIYFGEGSWLTVV.

This clone was counted a few times. The chain joins TRBV7-2 to TRBJ1-2; D gene unclear. Trimming took 3 bases from V and 5 from J, leaving 10 bases between them. Germline assignment: CDR1 SGHTA and CDR2 FQGNSA. The CDR3 totals 13 residues. As DNA, the CDR3 is TGTGCCAGCAGCTTGTCCGAGTCATATGGCTACACCTTC. Amino acids: CASSLSESYGYTF.

The genes are TRBV5-1 and TRBJ1-6, with TRBD1 as a possible D gene (6 bases). V shed 3 bases and J shed 4 bases, with 14 bases lying between them. Looked up from germline, CDR1 is SGHRS and CDR2 is YFSETQ. This CDR3 has 16 amino acids. The CDR3 spells CASSSGGHLYNSPLHF. In DNA form, the CDR3 reads TGCGCCAGCAGCTCGGGGGGACATCTTTATAATTCACCCCTCCACTTT.

The chain is built from TRBV5-1 and TRBJ1-1; weak D call: TRBD1 (6 bases). Trimming took off 2 bases at V and 1 base at J, with 15 bases between the two ends. This CDR3 is 16 amino acids long. Germline CDR1 and CDR2: SGHRS and YFSETQ. Here the CDR3 DNA reads TGCGCCAGCAGCTTATATCCCGGGACAAAGAACACTGAAGCTTTCTTT. Translated, it gives CASSLYPGTKNTEAFF.

This chain joins TRBV3-1 (or the pseudogene TRBV3-2) and TRBJ2-2; D is tentatively TRBD1 or TRBD2 (6 bases each). CDR3 length: 17 residues. V was shortened by 1 base and J by 3 bases, with 15 bases between the two germline ends. The germline gives CDR1 LGHDT, CDR2 YNNKEL (reference sequence). The CDR3 nucleotides are TGTGCCAGCAGCCAAGGGACGGGGGCGAGGTACACCGGGGAGCTGTTTTTT. This encodes CASSQGTGARYTGELFF.

The chain carries TRBV7-9 and TRBJ2-3; no reliable D call. The CDR3 loop spans 15 amino acids. Germline V gene data show CDR1 as SEHNR and CDR2 as FQNEAQ (reference sequence). Trimming removed 1 base from V and 0 bases from J, with 8 bases in between. The CDR3 here is CASSLVSSSTDTQYF. The CDR3 bases are TGTGCCAGCAGCTTAGTCTCCTCTAGCACAGATACGCAGTATTTT.

This clone was seen a handful of times. The chain has TRBV12-3 or TRBV12-4 and TRBJ1-1; no clear D gene. Trimming removed 5 bases from V and 1 base from J, with 8 bases in between. This CDR3 region has 13 residues. Written as DNA, the CDR3 is TGTGCCAGCAGTCCTCTTTCGAACACTGAAGCTTTCTTT. Amino acids: CASSPLSNTEAFF.

V and J are TRBV10-3 and TRBJ2-7; tentatively, D is TRBD1 (5 bases). Germline CDR1 reads ENHRY; CDR2 reads SYGVKD. V was shortened by 4 bases and J by 0 bases, with 7 bases between the two germline ends. The CDR3 is 13 amino acids. CDR3 sequence (DNA): TGTGCCATCAGTGCGCAGGGCTCCTACGAGCAGTACTTC. Protein product: CAISAQGSYEQYF.